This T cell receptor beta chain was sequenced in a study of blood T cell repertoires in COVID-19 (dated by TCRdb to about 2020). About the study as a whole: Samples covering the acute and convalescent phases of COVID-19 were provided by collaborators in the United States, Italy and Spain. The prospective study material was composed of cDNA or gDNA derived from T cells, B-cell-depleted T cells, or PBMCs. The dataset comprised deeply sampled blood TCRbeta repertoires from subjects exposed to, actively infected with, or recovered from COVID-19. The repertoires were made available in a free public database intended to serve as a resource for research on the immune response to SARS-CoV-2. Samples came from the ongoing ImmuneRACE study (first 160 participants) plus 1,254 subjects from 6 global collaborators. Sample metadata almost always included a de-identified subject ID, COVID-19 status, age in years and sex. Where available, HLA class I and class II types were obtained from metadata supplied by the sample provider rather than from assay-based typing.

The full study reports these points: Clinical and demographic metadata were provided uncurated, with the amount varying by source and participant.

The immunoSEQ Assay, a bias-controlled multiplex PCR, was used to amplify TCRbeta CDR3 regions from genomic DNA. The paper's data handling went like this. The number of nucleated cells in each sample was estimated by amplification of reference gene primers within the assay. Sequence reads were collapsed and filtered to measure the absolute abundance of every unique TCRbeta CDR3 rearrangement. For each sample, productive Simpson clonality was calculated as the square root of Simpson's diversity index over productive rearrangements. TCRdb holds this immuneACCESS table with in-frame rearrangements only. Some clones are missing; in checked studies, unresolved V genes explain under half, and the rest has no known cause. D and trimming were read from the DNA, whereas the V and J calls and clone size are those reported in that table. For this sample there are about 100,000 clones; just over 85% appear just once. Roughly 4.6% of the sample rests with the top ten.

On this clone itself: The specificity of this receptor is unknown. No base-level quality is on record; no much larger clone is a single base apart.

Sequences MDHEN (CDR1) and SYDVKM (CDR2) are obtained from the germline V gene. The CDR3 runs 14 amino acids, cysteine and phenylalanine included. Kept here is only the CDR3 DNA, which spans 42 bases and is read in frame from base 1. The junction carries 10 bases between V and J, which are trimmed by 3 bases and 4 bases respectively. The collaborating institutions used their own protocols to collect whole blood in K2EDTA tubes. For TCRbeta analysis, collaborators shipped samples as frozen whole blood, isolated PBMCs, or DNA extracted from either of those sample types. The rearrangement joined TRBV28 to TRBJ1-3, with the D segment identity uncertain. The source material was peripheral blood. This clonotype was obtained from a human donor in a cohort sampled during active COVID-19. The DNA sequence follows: TGTGCCAGCAGTTTCGGGAGTTTCGGAAACACCATATATTTT. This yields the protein CASSFGSFGNTIYF. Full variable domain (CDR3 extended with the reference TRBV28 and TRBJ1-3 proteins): DVKVTQSSRYLVKRTGEKVFLECVQDMDHENMFWYRQDPGLGLRLIYFSYDVKMKEKGDIPEGYSVSREKKERFSLILESASTNQTSMYLCASSFGSFGNTIYFGEGSWLTVV.